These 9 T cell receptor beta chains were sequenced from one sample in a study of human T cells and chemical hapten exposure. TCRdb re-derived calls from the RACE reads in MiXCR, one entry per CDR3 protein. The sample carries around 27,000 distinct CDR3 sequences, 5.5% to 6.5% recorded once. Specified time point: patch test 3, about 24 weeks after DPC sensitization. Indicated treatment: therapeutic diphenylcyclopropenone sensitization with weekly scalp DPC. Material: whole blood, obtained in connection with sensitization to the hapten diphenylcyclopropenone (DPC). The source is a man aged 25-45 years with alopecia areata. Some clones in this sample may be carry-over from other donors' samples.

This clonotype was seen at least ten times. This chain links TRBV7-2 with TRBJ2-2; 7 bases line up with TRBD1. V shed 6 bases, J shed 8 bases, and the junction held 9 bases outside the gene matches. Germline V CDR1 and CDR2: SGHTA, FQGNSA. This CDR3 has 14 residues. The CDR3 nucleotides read TGTGCCAGCAGACGTAACAGGGGCGGGGGGGAGCTGTTTTTT. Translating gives CASRRNRGGGELFF. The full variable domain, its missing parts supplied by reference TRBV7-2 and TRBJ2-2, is GAGVSQSPSNKVTEKGKDVELRCDPISGHTALYWYRQSLGQGLEFLIYFQGNSAPDKSGLPSDRFSAERTGGSVSTLTIQRTQQEDSAVYLCASRRNRGGGELFFGEGSRLTVL.

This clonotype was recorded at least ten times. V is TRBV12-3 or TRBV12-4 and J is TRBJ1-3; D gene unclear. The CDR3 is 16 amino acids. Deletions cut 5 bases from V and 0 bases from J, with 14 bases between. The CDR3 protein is CASSRYLGLSGNTIYF. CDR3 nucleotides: TGTGCCAGCAGTCGTTACCTTGGACTCTCTGGAAACACCATATATTTT.

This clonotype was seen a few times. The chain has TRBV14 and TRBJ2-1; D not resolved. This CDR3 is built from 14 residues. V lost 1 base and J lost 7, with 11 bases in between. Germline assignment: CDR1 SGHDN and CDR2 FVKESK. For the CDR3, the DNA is TGTGCCAGCAGCCAAGCTGGGATAGTTAATGAGCAGTTCTTC. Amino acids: CASSQAGIVNEQFF.

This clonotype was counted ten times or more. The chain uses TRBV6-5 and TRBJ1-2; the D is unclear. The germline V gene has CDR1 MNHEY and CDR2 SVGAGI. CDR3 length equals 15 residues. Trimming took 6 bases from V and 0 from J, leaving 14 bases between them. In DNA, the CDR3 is TGTGCCAGCAGCCCCCAATGGGGAGCTAACTATGGCTACACCTTC. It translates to CASSPQWGANYGYTF.

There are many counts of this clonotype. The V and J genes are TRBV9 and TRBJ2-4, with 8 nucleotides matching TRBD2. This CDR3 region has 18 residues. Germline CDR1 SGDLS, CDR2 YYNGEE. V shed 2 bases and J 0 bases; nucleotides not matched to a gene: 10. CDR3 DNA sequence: TGTGCCAGCAGCGTGGGTGCGGGGGGTTCTCTAGCCAAAAACATTCAGTACTTC. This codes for CASSVGAGGSLAKNIQYF.

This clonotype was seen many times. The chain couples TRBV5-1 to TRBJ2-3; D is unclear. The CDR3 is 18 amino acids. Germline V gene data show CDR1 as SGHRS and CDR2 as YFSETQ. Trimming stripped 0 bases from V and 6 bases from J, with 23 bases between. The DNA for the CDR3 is TGCGCCAGCAGCTTGGCCCCGTATCGAGGTCCTGGGTCCGATACGCAGTATTTT. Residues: CASSLAPYRGPGSDTQYF.

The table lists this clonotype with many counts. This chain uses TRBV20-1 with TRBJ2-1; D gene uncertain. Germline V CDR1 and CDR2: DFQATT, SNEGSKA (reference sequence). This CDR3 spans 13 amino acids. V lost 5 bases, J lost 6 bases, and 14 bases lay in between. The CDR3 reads CSAAGPPANEQFF. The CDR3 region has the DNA TGCAGTGCTGCCGGACCGCCCGCCAATGAGCAGTTCTTC.

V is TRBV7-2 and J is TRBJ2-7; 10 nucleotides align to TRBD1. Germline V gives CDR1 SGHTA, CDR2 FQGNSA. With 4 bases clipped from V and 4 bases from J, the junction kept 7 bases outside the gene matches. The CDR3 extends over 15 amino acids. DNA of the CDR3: TGTGCCAGCAGCTCCTCCCGGGACAGGGGTTACGAGCAGTACTTC. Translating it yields CASSSSRDRGYEQYF.

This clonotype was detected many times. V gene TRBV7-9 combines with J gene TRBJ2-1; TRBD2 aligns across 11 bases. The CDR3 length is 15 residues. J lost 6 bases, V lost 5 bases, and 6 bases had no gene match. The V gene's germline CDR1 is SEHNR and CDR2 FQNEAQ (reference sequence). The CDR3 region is CASSRETSGSNEQFF. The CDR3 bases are TGTGCCAGCAGCAGGGAAACTAGCGGGAGCAATGAGCAGTTCTTC. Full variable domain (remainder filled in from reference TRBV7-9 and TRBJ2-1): DTGVSQNPRHKITKRGQNVTFRCDPISEHNRLYWYRQTLGQGPEFLTYFQNEAQLEKSRLLSDRFSAERPKGSFSTLEIQRTEQGDSAMYLCASSRETSGSNEQFFGPGTRLTVL.